The sample holds a few counts of the clone carrying this TCR beta chain. Its antigen is not identified. This entry is derived from a study of T cells in Graves' hyperthyroidism and ophthalmopathy. Regarding the study as a whole: Onset of ophthalmopathy came a median 6.5 months after the model predicted it.

Ophthalmopathy patients showed a Clinical Activity Score of at least 3, NOSPECS grade of at least 4 and duration under 3 months. Pregnant or lactating patients were excluded, as were those with uncontrolled infection or other autoimmune disease. The authors obtained PBMCs from more than 8 ml of fresh peripheral blood. From RNA transcripts, TCR beta CDR3 regions were amplified. When the TCR CDR3 underwent first-round RT-PCR, the HTBI primer set was used. Each CDR3 protein is one row after TCRdb ran MiXCR on the multiplex PCR reads. Here the sample spans fewer than 550,000 distinct CDR3 sequences, approximately 25% being singletons. The sequence was obtained from a woman in her thirties with Graves' ophthalmopathy. The sequencing input was blood.

The DNA of the CDR3 is TGTGCTAGTGGTCCGCACAGGGGAATGAACACTGAAGCTTTCTTT. Translation: CASGPHRGMNTEAFF. The V gene is TRBV12-5, the J gene TRBJ1-1; TRBD1 matches 7 bases. CDR1 and CDR2 from the germline V gene are LGHNT and FRNRAP. The CDR3 contains 15 residues. Trimming took 5 bases from V and 0 from J; bases not matched to a gene: 6.